Listed here are 13 T cell receptor beta chains from one sample, sequenced in a study of T cells in Graves' hyperthyroidism and ophthalmopathy. Researchers took RNA transcripts and amplified the TCR beta CDR3 regions from them. TCR CDR3 underwent first-round RT-PCR with the HTBI primer set. MiXCR was run by TCRdb on the multiplex PCR reads, yielding one entry per CDR3 protein. This table holds more than 500,000 distinct CDR3 sequences, under 15% found once. Sequences were obtained from blood. These receptor sequences come from a middle-aged woman with Graves' ophthalmopathy.

This clonotype was found many times. The chain joins TRBV11-2 to TRBJ1-1; D unclear. The CDR3 is made up of 16 amino acids. CDR1 SGHAT and CDR2 FQNNGV come from the germline V gene. V was trimmed by 2 bases and J by 0 bases, leaving 13 bases between them. The CDR3 nucleotides are TGTGCCAGCAGCTTAATTGGCAGCGCCATGAACACTGAAGCTTTCTTT. Residues: CASSLIGSAMNTEAFF.

This clonotype was detected many times. The V call is TRBV7-6, the J call TRBJ2-5, with 8 positions matching TRBD2. The CDR3 consists of 15 residues. With 1 base clipped from V and 5 bases from J, the junction kept 6 bases outside the gene matches. In germline, CDR1 is SGHVS, CDR2 FNYEAQ. This CDR3 is CASSLGPGGSETQYF. CDR3 sequence (DNA): TGTGCCAGCAGCTTAGGACCGGGAGGGTCGGAGACCCAGTACTTC.

This clonotype was found many times. The rearrangement joins TRBV27 to TRBJ2-7, with TRBD1 as a possible D gene (5 bases). This CDR3 has 16 residues. Per the germline V gene, CDR1 is MNHEY and CDR2 is SMNVEV (reference sequence). The V and J ends lost 0 bases and 2 bases respectively, with 14 bases between them. CDR3 protein: CASSLSPGPVPYEQYF. The CDR3 DNA reads TGTGCCAGCAGTTTATCCCCAGGGCCGGTACCCTACGAGCAGTACTTC.

This clonotype was seen repeatedly, ten times or more. The V call is TRBV2, the J call TRBJ2-4; 8 positions match TRBD2. The germline CDR1 and CDR2 sequences are SNHLY and FYNNEI. The J segment lost 8 bases and the V segment lost 3 bases, leaving 12 bases of the junction unmatched. The CDR3 runs to 16 residues. This CDR3 is CASSDEDGRAWDIQYF. The DNA for the CDR3 is TGTGCCAGCAGTGATGAGGACGGGAGGGCCTGGGACATTCAGTACTTC.

J is TRBJ2-4 and V is TRBV12-3 or TRBV12-4; no definite D call. V gave up 2 bases and J gave up 0 bases, with 5 bases separating them. CDR3 length equals 14 residues. CDR3 in DNA: TGTGCCAGCAGTTTAACTCTAGCCAAAAACATTCAGTACTTC. It specifies CASSLTLAKNIQYF.

This clonotype was seen repeatedly, ten times or more. The rearrangement joins TRBV27 to TRBJ1-2, with TRBD1 identical over 11 bases. This CDR3 comprises 17 residues. The V and J ends lost 5 bases and 1 base, in that order; junction bases with no gene match: 9. The germline V gene encodes CDR1 MNHEY and CDR2 SMNVEV (reference sequence). The CDR3 spells CASSPGTGGAGNYGYTF. DNA for the CDR3: TGTGCCAGCAGTCCAGGGACAGGGGGAGCCGGTAACTATGGCTACACCTTC.

This clonotype has just a few counts. The chain links TRBV11-3 to TRBJ2-2, with 7 bases that match TRBD2. After removal of 6 bases from V and 6 bases from J, the junction contained 7 bases not matched to a gene. The germline V gene encodes CDR1 SGHNT and CDR2 YENEEA. This CDR3 has 14 amino acids. Here the CDR3 DNA reads TGTGCCAGCAGACTCGGGACTATCGCCGGGGAGCTGTTTTTT. Its translation is CASRLGTIAGELFF.

This clonotype was detected ten times or more. The chain uses TRBV11-2 and TRBJ2-7; 7 nucleotides align to TRBD2. CDR1 and CDR2 (germline): SGHAT, FQNNGV. The ends lost 0 bases at V and 3 bases at J; junction bases unmatched: 5. The CDR3 consists of 15 residues. The CDR3 region has the DNA TGTGCCAGCAGCTTAGAGGGTCTAGCGGTCTACGAGCAGTACTTC. It yields the protein CASSLEGLAVYEQYF.

This clonotype was observed many times. This chain links TRBV6-5 with TRBJ2-7; D is perhaps TRBD1 (6 bases). Trimming took 6 bases from V and 5 from J, leaving 14 bases between them. This CDR3 is 13 amino acids long. Germline lookup yields CDR1 MNHEY and CDR2 SVGAGI. CDR3: CASRYQGIHEQYF. CDR3 nucleotide sequence: TGTGCCAGCAGGTACCAGGGGATCCACGAGCAGTACTTC.

This clonotype was recorded many times. This chain links TRBV29-1 with TRBJ2-7, with D possibly being TRBD1 (5 bases). CDR3 length: 12 residues. V was cut by 5 bases and J by 2 bases, with 10 bases left in between. Germline V gives CDR1 SQVTM, CDR2 ANQGSEA. The CDR3 bases are TGCAGCGTTCGACAGTCGGCCTACGAGCAGTACTTC. Its protein product is CSVRQSAYEQYF.

This clonotype was counted at least ten times. The chain combines TRBV7-9 with TRBJ2-7, with D perhaps TRBD2 (6 bases). Per the germline V gene, CDR1 is SEHNR and CDR2 is FQNEAQ (reference sequence). V shed 2 bases and J shed 6 bases, with 11 bases lying between them. This CDR3 spans 13 amino acids. The CDR3 DNA follows: TGTGCCAGCAGCTTATCGGAGGGCCCCGAGCAGTACTTC. It codes for CASSLSEGPEQYF.

This clonotype was seen a handful of times. The chain has TRBV4-3 and TRBJ2-1, with 8 nucleotides matching TRBD1. Trimming at V came to 0 bases and at J to 8 bases, leaving 3 bases not matched to a gene. Per the germline V gene, CDR1 is LGHNA and CDR2 is YSLEER. The CDR3 totals 14 residues. The CDR3 protein is CASSQDSTGDEQFF. The CDR3, as DNA: TGCGCCAGCAGCCAAGATTCGACAGGGGATGAGCAGTTCTTC.

This clonotype occurred many times. This sequence joins TRBV12-3 or TRBV12-4 and TRBJ2-4, with D tentatively TRBD1 or TRBD2 (6 bases each). This CDR3 is 12 amino acids long. The V gene lost 3 bases and the J gene lost 9 bases, with 9 bases spanning the gap. The CDR3, as DNA: TGTGCCAGCAGTTTGGGGGGCACCATTCAGTACTTC. It encodes CASSLGGTIQYF.